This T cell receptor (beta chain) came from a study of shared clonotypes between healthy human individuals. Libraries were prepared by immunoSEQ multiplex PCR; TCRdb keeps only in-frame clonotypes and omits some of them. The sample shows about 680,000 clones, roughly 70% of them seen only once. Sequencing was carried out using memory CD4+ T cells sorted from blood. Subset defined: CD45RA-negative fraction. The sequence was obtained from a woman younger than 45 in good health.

The CDR3 coding sequence is TGTGCCAGCACCCTACAGGGAAGACTCAACATGAACACTGAAGCTTTCTTT. This encodes CASTLQGRLNMNTEAFF. The gene calls are TRBV7-8 and TRBJ1-1, with a weak D call TRBD1 (6 bases). Germline CDR1 reads SGHVS; CDR2 reads FQNEAQ. CDR3 length: 17 residues. Trimming left V 7 bases short and J 0 bases short, with 21 bases between. Looking up the rest from reference TRBV7-8 and TRBJ1-1 gives the full variable domain: GAGVSQSPRYKVAKRGQDVALRCDPISGHVSLFWYQQALGQGPEFLTYFQNEAQLDKSGLPSDRFFAERPEGSVSTLKIQRTQQEDSAVYLCASTLQGRLNMNTEAFFGQGTRLTVV.